These 27 T cell receptor beta chains came from one sample sequenced in a study of blood T cell repertoires in COVID-19. Using immunoSEQ multiplex PCR, the repertoire was profiled, and TCRdb retains in-frame clones only, with some absent. The sample lists 140,000 to 150,000 clones; around four fifths were seen once. Sequencing was carried out using PBMCs or T cells enriched from blood (not recorded which). These receptors came from a woman in her forties or fifties who had recovered from COVID-19.

The chain employs TRBV20-1 and TRBJ1-5; possible D gene TRBD1, 6 bases. The CDR3 spans 18 residues. Germline lookup yields CDR1 DFQATT and CDR2 SNEGSKA (reference sequence). The V gene lost 3 bases and the J gene lost 0 bases, with 21 bases spanning the gap. CDR3 DNA: TGCAGTGCTAGTAGTCCCAGGGGCGGCAGATTTAGCAATCAGCCCCAGCATTTT. This translates into CSASSPRGGRFSNQPQHF.

The V call is TRBV21-1, the J call TRBJ2-2; the table's TRBD1 call for D was not verified on the DNA. TRBV21-1 is flagged as a pseudogene. The CDR3 sequence is 15 residues long. The CDR3 is CASSTRTGTTGELFF. In DNA form, the CDR3 reads TGTGCCAGCAGCACCCGGACAGGGACCACCGGGGAGCTGTTTTTT.

The rearrangement uses TRBV28 and TRBJ1-2; TRBD1 agrees at 7 bases. With V trimmed by 8 bases and J by 4 bases, 7 bases remained unmatched. Germline V lookup: CDR1 MDHEN, CDR2 SYDVKM. CDR3 length: 13 residues. The CDR3 DNA reads as TGTGCCAGCGGATCAGGGGGTATCTATGGCTACACCTTC. It is translated as CASGSGGIYGYTF.

The chain joins TRBV3-1 (or the pseudogene TRBV3-2) to TRBJ1-6, with TRBD1 as a possible D gene (5 bases). V was clipped by 1 base and J by 13 bases, with 17 bases between them. This CDR3 has 15 residues. Germline V gene lookup returns CDR1 LGHDT and CDR2 YNNKEL (reference sequence). CDR3: CASSQVGQGGIPLHF. The CDR3 DNA sequence: TGTGCCAGCAGCCAAGTGGGTCAGGGTGGAATTCCCCTCCACTTT.

The CDR3 region has the DNA TGTGCCACCAGTGATCCCAGGGGTCTCGCGAACACCGGGGAGCTGTTTTTT. The encoded protein is CATSDPRGLANTGELFF. The chain is built from TRBV24-1 and TRBJ2-2; D may be TRBD1 (6 bases). Trimming took off 3 bases at V and 0 bases at J, with 13 bases between the two ends. Per the germline V gene, CDR1 is KGHDR and CDR2 is SFDVKD. The CDR3 runs to 17 residues.

V usage is TRBV18 and J usage is TRBJ2-7; 7 positions match TRBD1. V trimming: 8 bases; J trimming: 5 bases; junction bases outside the gene matches: 6. Per the germline V gene, CDR1 is KGHSH and CDR2 is LQKENI. This CDR3 spans 12 amino acids. CDR3 coding DNA: TGTGCCAGCACGACAGGGTTCAACGAGCAGTACTTC. This gives the protein CASTTGFNEQYF.

The chain uses TRBV28 and TRBJ1-5; D not resolved. Trimming cost V 1 base and J 0 bases, with 7 bases left between them. The length of the CDR3 is 15 residues. Germline V gene data show CDR1 as MDHEN and CDR2 as SYDVKM. CDR3 bases: TGTGCCAGCAGTTTATCAGATTATAGCAATCAGCCCCAGCATTTT. Encoded protein: CASSLSDYSNQPQHF.

The CDR3 protein is CASSDNSGGHNEQFF. Here the CDR3 DNA reads TGTGCCAGCAGTGATAATAGCGGGGGCCACAATGAGCAGTTCTTC. The V and J genes are TRBV2 and TRBJ2-1; TRBD2 agrees at 9 bases. J lost 5 bases, V lost 3 bases, and 5 bases had no gene match. The CDR3 loop spans 15 amino acids. Germline CDR1 is SNHLY and CDR2 is FYNNEI.

The CDR3 DNA is TGTGCCAGCAGCGGCCGGGACAGTGAAAAACTGTTTTTT. It is translated as CASSGRDSEKLFF. V gene TRBV7-8 combines with J gene TRBJ1-4; 7 nucleotides align to TRBD1. Unmatched junction bases numbered 4, after V lost 5 bases and J lost 7 bases. The CDR3 has 13 amino acids. Germline V gene data show CDR1 as SGHVS and CDR2 as FQNEAQ.

The chain employs TRBV6-5 and TRBJ1-1, with D possibly matching TRBD1 (6 bases). CDR1 is MNHEY, CDR2 SVGAGI, per germline. This CDR3 has 14 amino acids. Trimming pared 0 bases from V and 4 bases from J, leaving 9 bases between. CDR3: CASSYSEGGTEAFF. CDR3 in DNA: TGTGCCAGCAGTTACTCGGAAGGGGGCACTGAAGCTTTCTTT.

The chain joins TRBV7-8 to TRBJ2-3, with TRBD2 matching 8 bases. The length of the CDR3 is 14 residues. Looked up from germline, CDR1 is SGHVS and CDR2 is FQNEAQ. V lost 3 bases, J lost 4 bases, and 3 bases stayed unmatched. CDR3 sequence: CASSLGAGADTQYF. The DNA for the CDR3 is TGTGCCAGCAGCTTGGGAGCGGGGGCAGATACGCAGTATTTT.

The chain combines TRBV9 with TRBJ2-7, with 9 bases aligning to TRBD1. CDR1 and CDR2 from the germline V gene are SGDLS and YYNGEE. The CDR3 totals 15 residues. The J segment lost 1 base and the V segment lost 4 bases, leaving 6 bases of the junction unmatched. The CDR3: CASSLEGTGSYEQYF. The DNA for the CDR3 is TGTGCCAGCAGCCTCGAGGGGACAGGGTCCTACGAGCAGTACTTC.

V gene TRBV12-3 or TRBV12-4 combines with J gene TRBJ1-1; D possibly corresponds to TRBD1 (6 bases). This CDR3 is built from 11 residues. Trimming took 10 bases from V and 5 from J, leaving 11 bases between them. CDR3 protein: CAISRGTEAFF. The CDR3 DNA reads TGTGCCATCTCGAGGGGGACTGAAGCTTTCTTT.

This clone was counted between two and nine times. The chain combines TRBV19 with TRBJ1-3; no definite D call. This CDR3 spans 17 amino acids. The germline CDR1 and CDR2 sequences are LNHDA and SQIVND (reference sequence). The V end was cut by 3 bases, the J end by 0 bases, with 15 bases between. The CDR3 DNA is TGTGCCAGTAGTATTCGCTTTACAGCAACCTCTGGAAACACCATATATTTT. It translates to CASSIRFTATSGNTIYF.

The genes are TRBV2 and TRBJ1-5; no clear D gene. Per the germline V gene, CDR1 is SNHLY and CDR2 is FYNNEI. CDR3 length equals 15 residues. V was clipped by 5 bases and J by 0 bases, with 11 bases between them. CDR3 in amino acids: CASSLEGGSNQPQHF. In DNA form, the CDR3 reads TGTGCCAGCAGTTTGGAGGGTGGTAGCAATCAGCCCCAGCATTTT.

The J gene is TRBJ2-7, the V gene TRBV5-1; weak D call: TRBD2 (5 bases). Germline CDR1 is SGHRS and CDR2 is YFSETQ. Trimming stripped 7 bases from V and 2 bases from J, with 13 bases between. This CDR3 is built from 13 residues. The CDR3 spells CASADLRAYEQYF. DNA of the CDR3: TGCGCCAGCGCGGACTTACGGGCCTACGAGCAGTACTTC.

The chain employs TRBV27 and TRBJ1-6; the D is unclear. Germline assignment: CDR1 MNHEY and CDR2 SMNVEV (reference sequence). The CDR3 totals 14 residues. Trimming took 8 bases from V and 7 from J, leaving 15 bases between them. The CDR3 nucleotides read TGTGCCAGCTCCCCTGCGGGAGGGAATTCACCCCTCCACTTT. Translated, it gives CASSPAGGNSPLHF.

On this clone itself: One end of the junction does not line up with germline, which may come from a read error. V usage is TRBV4-1 and J usage is TRBJ2-7, with TRBD1 as a possible D gene (5 bases). The CDR3 covers 16 residues. Germline lookup yields CDR1 MGHRA and CDR2 YSYEKL. The CDR3 is CASSQDLSGMGYERYF. CDR3 nucleotide sequence: TGCGCCAGCAGCCAAGATCTCTCAGGGATGGGCTACGAGCGGTACTTC.

The chain has TRBV3-1 (or the pseudogene TRBV3-2) and TRBJ1-1, with 8 nucleotides matching TRBD1. The CDR3 consists of 14 residues. In germline, CDR1 is LGHDT, CDR2 YNNKEL (reference sequence). V shed 0 bases and J 4 bases; nucleotides not matched to a gene: 1. CDR3 amino acids: CASSQDRGPTEAFF. CDR3 in DNA: TGTGCCAGCAGCCAAGACAGGGGGCCCACTGAAGCTTTCTTT.

The chain uses TRBV18 and TRBJ2-5; 8 positions match TRBD1. V was pared by 3 bases and J by 10 bases, with 13 bases of the junction left unmatched. CDR1 and CDR2 (germline): KGHSH, LQKENI. The CDR3 extends over 15 amino acids. CDR3 in amino acids: CASSPGQGGSVVQYF. The DNA of the CDR3 is TGTGCCAGCTCACCCGGACAGGGTGGGTCCGTTGTCCAGTACTTC.

The chain recombines TRBV7-2 with TRBJ1-2; no definite D call. The CDR3 runs 14 residues. Trimming removed 1 base from V and 4 bases from J, with 10 bases in between. The germline V gene has CDR1 SGHTA and CDR2 FQGNSA. The CDR3 here is CASSLDGASYGYTF. The CDR3 DNA reads as TGTGCCAGCAGCTTAGACGGTGCCTCCTATGGCTACACCTTC.

The rearrangement joins TRBV7-2 to TRBJ1-1; 8 bases match TRBD1. V lost 5 bases to trimming and J lost 3 bases; unmatched junction nucleotides: 5. The CDR3 has 14 residues. Germline CDR1 reads SGHTA; CDR2 reads FQGNSA. CDR3 region: CASSPQGAYTEAFF. The CDR3 bases are TGTGCCAGCAGCCCGCAGGGGGCCTACACTGAAGCTTTCTTT. The full variable domain, its missing parts supplied by reference TRBV7-2 and TRBJ1-1, is GAGVSQSPSNKVTEKGKDVELRCDPISGHTALYWYRQSLGQGLEFLIYFQGNSAPDKSGLPSDRFSAERTGGSVSTLTIQRTQQEDSAVYLCASSPQGAYTEAFFGQGTRLTVV.

The chain recombines TRBV19 with TRBJ1-6, with a weak D call TRBD1 (5 bases). This CDR3 contains 15 residues. Germline V gene data show CDR1 as LNHDA and CDR2 as SQIVND (reference sequence). The V and J ends lost 6 bases and 8 bases respectively, with 17 bases between them. The CDR3 coding sequence is TGTGCCAGTAGCTTGGGGCAGGACGGTCATTCACCCCTCCACTTT. It translates to CASSLGQDGHSPLHF. Variable domain in full (rest from reference TRBV19 and TRBJ1-6): DGGITQSPKYLFRKEGQNVTLSCEQNLNHDAMYWYRQDPGQGLRLIYYSQIVNDFQKGDIAEGYSVSREKKESFPLTVTSAQKNPTAFYLCASSLGQDGHSPLHFGNGTRLTVT.

V and J are TRBV19 and TRBJ2-5, with TRBD2 matching over 14 bases. The J segment lost 3 bases and the V segment lost 9 bases, leaving 6 bases of the junction unmatched. Germline-derived CDR1 and CDR2 are LNHDA and SQIVND (reference sequence). The CDR3 extends over 15 amino acids. This chain's CDR3 is CASGLAGGRKETQYF. The CDR3 DNA reads TGTGCCAGCGGACTAGCGGGGGGTCGAAAAGAGACCCAGTACTTC.

This chain uses TRBV28 with TRBJ2-6; 8 bases agree with TRBD1. The CDR3 has 17 residues. Per germline, CDR1 MDHEN and CDR2 SYDVKM. V lost 8 bases and J lost 2; bases outside the gene matches: 11. CDR3 nucleotide sequence: TGTGCCAGCTCCGAAGCAGGGGGCGCACCTGGGGCCAACGTCCTGACTTTC. Translated, it gives CASSEAGGAPGANVLTF. The variable domain in full, with the rest retrieved from reference TRBV28 and TRBJ2-6, is DVKVTQSSRYLVKRTGEKVFLECVQDMDHENMFWYRQDPGLGLRLIYFSYDVKMKEKGDIPEGYSVSREKKERFSLILESASTNQTSMYLCASSEAGGAPGANVLTFGAGSRLTVL.

This chain connects TRBV5-1 to TRBJ1-1; D call uncertain. The V end lost 0 bases, the J end lost 7 bases, and 10 bases lay between the germline ends. The CDR3 covers 13 residues. The V gene's germline CDR1 is SGHRS and CDR2 YFSETQ. CDR3 DNA sequence: TGCGCCAGCAGCTTGGCCGAAGCCTATGAAGCTTTCTTT. This codes for CASSLAEAYEAFF.

This chain uses TRBV27 with TRBJ1-1, with D unclear. V was clipped by 6 bases and J by 4 bases, with 15 bases between them. The CDR3 covers 14 residues. In germline, CDR1 is MNHEY, CDR2 SMNVEV (reference sequence). This CDR3 reads CASRRPGRGTEAFF. The DNA of the CDR3 is TGTGCCAGCAGGCGGCCCGGTCGGGGCACTGAAGCTTTCTTT.